This section outlines one T cell receptor beta chain sequence together with its context. This CDR3 spans 14 amino acids. The V end was cut by 3 bases, the J end by 5 bases, with 11 bases between. Germline CDR1 reads KGHSH; CDR2 reads LQKENI. Original data processing: By means of reference gene primer amplification, nucleated cell counts were estimated. Measured with immunoSEQ multiplex PCR; TCRdb has only the in-frame clones, and not every one. That table gives V, J and clone size, and the DNA gave D and trimming. The profile shows over 65,000 clones, 81% of them singletons. The data derive from a study of blood T cell repertoires in COVID-19. About the study: Acute-phase and convalescent COVID-19 samples originated in the United States, Italy and Spain. The analysed material was cDNA or gDNA that came from T cells, B-cell-depleted T cells, or PBMCs.

This chain joins TRBV18 and TRBJ2-1; D is uncertain. The TCR was taken from a man at least 80 years old with acute or convalescent COVID-19. Material for sequencing was peripheral blood. The CDR3 DNA follows: TGTGCCAGCTCACCGGTGGCTCGGGACAATGAGCAGTTCTTC. Protein product: CASSPVARDNEQFF.